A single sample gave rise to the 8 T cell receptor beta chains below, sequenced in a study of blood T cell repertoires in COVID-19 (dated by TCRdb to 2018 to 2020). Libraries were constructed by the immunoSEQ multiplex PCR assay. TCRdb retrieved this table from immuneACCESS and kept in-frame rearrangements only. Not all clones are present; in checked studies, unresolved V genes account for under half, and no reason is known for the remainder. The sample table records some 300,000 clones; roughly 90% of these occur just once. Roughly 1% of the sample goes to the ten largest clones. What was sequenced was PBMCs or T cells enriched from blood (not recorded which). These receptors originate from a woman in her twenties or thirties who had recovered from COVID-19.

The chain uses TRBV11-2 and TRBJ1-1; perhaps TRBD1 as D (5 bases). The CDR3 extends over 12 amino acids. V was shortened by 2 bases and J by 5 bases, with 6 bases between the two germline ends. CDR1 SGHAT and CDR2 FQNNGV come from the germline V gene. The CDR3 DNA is TGTGCCAGCAGCTTACGGGGGACTGAAGCTTTCTTT. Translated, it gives CASSLRGTEAFF.

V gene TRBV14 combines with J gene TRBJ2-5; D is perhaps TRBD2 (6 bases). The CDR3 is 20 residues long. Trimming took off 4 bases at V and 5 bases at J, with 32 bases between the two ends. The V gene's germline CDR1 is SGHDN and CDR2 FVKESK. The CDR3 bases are TGTGCCAGCAGCCGGGCTAGACGGGATTCGCCGGGGGTTAAGAGGGAGACCCAGTACTTC. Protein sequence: CASSRARRDSPGVKRETQYF.

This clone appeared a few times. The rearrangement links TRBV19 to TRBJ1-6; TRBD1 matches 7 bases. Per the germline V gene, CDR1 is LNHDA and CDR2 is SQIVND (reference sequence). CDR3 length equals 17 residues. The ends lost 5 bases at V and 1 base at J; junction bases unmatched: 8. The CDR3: CASSSVTGSSYNSPLHF. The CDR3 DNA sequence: TGTGCCAGTAGTTCCGTGACAGGGTCATCCTATAATTCACCCCTCCACTTT. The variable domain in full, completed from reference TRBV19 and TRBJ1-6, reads DGGITQSPKYLFRKEGQNVTLSCEQNLNHDAMYWYRQDPGQGLRLIYYSQIVNDFQKGDIAEGYSVSREKKESFPLTVTSAQKNPTAFYLCASSSVTGSSYNSPLHFGNGTRLTVT.

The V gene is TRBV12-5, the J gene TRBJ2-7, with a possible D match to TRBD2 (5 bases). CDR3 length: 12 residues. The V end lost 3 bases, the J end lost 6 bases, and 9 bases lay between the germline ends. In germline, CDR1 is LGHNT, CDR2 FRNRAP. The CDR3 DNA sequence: TGTGCTAGTGGTTTTTGGGCGGGCGAGCAGTACTTC. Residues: CASGFWAGEQYF.

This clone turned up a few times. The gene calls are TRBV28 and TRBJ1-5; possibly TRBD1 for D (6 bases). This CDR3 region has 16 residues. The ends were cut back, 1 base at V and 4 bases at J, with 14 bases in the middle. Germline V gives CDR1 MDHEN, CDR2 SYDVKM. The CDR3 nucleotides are TGTGCCAGCAGTTTATTCCGCCTGGACAGTAATCAGCCCCAGCATTTT. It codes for CASSLFRLDSNQPQHF.

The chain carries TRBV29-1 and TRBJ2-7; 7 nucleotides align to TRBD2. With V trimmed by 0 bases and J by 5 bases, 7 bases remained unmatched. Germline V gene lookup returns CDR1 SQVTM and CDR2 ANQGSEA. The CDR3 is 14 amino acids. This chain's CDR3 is CSVEELRGTHEQYF. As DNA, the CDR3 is TGCAGCGTTGAAGAGCTGCGGGGGACCCACGAGCAGTACTTC.

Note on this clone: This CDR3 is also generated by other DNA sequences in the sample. CDR3 sequence reads: CASSLRQGAEAFF. CDR3 bases: TGTGCCAGCAGTTTACGACAGGGGGCTGAAGCTTTCTTT. V and J are TRBV12-3 or TRBV12-4 and TRBJ1-1; 9 bases line up with TRBD1. With V trimmed by 2 bases and J by 6 bases, 1 base remained unmatched. The CDR3 extends over 13 amino acids.

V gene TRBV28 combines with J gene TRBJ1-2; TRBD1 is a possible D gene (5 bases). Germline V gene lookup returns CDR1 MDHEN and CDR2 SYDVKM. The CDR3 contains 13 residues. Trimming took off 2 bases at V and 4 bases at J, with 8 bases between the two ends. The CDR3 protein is CASSLSDSYGYTF. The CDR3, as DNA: TGTGCCAGCAGTTTAAGTGACAGCTATGGCTACACCTTC.